This T cell receptor beta chain was identified in a study of regulatory and conventional T cells in RAG deficiency. For this clone: Its target is unknown.

Study-level results: Shorter CDR3s in all patient subsets; >75% Treg-Tconv overlap in Omenn. In Omenn syndrome, sorted "Tregs" may be peripherally activated cells. Shannon entropy fell and Simpson indices rose in RAG-deficient patients.

The CDR3 is 14 amino acids. Per germline, CDR1 MNHEY and CDR2 SMNVEV (reference sequence). Between the trimmed V and J ends, which lost 7 bases and 3 bases, there was a span of 13 bases. Sequencing used immunoSEQ multiplex PCR; TCRdb keeps in-frame clones, though not all of them. The table has fewer than 35,000 clones, 75% to 90% seen once. The same data also contributed to another study, on regulatory T cells. That study adds: The PCR used 52 TRBV and 13 TRBJ primers.

The chain employs TRBV27 and TRBJ2-1; perhaps TRBD1 as D (5 bases). The source is a human donor in good health. The sequencing sample was made of CD8+ T cells sorted from blood. DNA for the CDR3: TGTGCCAGCATTGGGCAGGGCTTCTACAATGAGCAGTTCTTC. Translation: CASIGQGFYNEQFF.